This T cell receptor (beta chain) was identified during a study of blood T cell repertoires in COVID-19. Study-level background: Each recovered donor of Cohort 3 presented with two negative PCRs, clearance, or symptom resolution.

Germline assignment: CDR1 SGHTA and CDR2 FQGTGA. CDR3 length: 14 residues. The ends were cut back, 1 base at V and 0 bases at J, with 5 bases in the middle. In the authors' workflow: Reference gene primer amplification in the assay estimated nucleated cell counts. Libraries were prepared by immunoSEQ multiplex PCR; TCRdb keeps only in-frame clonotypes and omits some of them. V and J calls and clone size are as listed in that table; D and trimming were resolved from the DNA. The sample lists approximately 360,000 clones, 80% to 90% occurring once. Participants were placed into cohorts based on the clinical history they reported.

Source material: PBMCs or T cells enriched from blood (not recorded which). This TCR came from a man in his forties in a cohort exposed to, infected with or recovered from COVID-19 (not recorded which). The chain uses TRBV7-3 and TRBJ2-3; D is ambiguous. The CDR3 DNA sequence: TGTGCCAGCAGCTTAATTCCTAGCACAGATACGCAGTATTTT. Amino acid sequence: CASSLIPSTDTQYF.